The rows below give T cell receptor beta chains drawn from one sample of a study of human T cells and chemical hapten exposure. Each CDR3 protein is one row after TCRdb ran MiXCR on the RACE reads. The sample includes about 190,000 distinct CDR3 sequences, 20% to 25% of them seen just once. The source material was whole blood, sampled in connection with sensitization to the hapten diphenylcyclopropenone (DPC). The receptors here all came from a woman between 40 and 50 years old with alopecia areata. Some clones in this sample may be carry-over from other donors' samples. Both conserved end residues are part of each CDR3. The D gene is left open where the match is weak. The size of a clone is reported for some rows only, either as once, few or many, or as a class for expanded clones.

v_gene: TRBV7-8
j_gene: TRBJ2-5
abundance: .
d_gene: .
CDR3aa: CASSLLRLETQYF
CDR3nt: TGTGCCAGCAGCTTATTAAGGCTTGAGACCCAGTACTTC

v_gene: TRBV7-2
j_gene: TRBJ2-1
abundance: .
d_gene: TRBD2
CDR3aa: CASSQGLAGYNEQFF
CDR3nt: TGTGCCAGCAGCCAAGGACTAGCGGGGTACAATGAGCAGTTCTTC

v_gene: TRBV7-9
j_gene: TRBJ1-4
abundance: .
d_gene: .
CDR3aa: CASSSPGREKLFF
CDR3nt: TGTGCCAGCAGCTCCCCAGGGCGCGAAAAACTGTTTTTT

v_gene: TRBV11-1
j_gene: TRBJ2-5
abundance: .
d_gene: TRBD2
CDR3aa: CVSSSGLAGGGYQETQYF
CDR3nt: TGTGTCAGCAGCAGCGGACTAGCGGGAGGGGGGTACCAAGAGACCCAGTACTTC

v_gene: TRBV6-5
j_gene: TRBJ1-5
abundance: .
d_gene: .
CDR3aa: CASKLTVSNQPQHF
CDR3nt: TGTGCCAGCAAACTGACGGTTAGCAATCAGCCCCAGCATTTT

v_gene: TRBV20-1
j_gene: TRBJ2-1
abundance: .
d_gene: TRBD2
CDR3aa: CSARNLGLATNEQFF
CDR3nt: TGCAGTGCTAGGAATTTGGGACTAGCGACTAATGAGCAGTTCTTC

v_gene: TRBV2
j_gene: TRBJ1-2
abundance: .
d_gene: .
CDR3aa: CASSVGAGPGYTF
CDR3nt: TGTGCCAGCAGTGTCGGTGCGGGGCCCGGCTACACCTTC

v_gene: TRBV12-3/TRBV12-4
j_gene: TRBJ1-1
abundance: .
d_gene: .
CDR3aa: CASSALQGTGTEAFF
CDR3nt: TGTGCCAGCAGTGCGCTACAGGGTACGGGCACTGAAGCTTTCTTT

v_gene: TRBV19
j_gene: TRBJ2-2
abundance: .
d_gene: .
CDR3aa: CASTPDWARRELFF
CDR3nt: TGTGCCAGTACCCCAGACTGGGCCCGCCGGGAGCTGTTTTTT

v_gene: TRBV24-1
j_gene: TRBJ1-5
abundance: .
d_gene: .
CDR3aa: CATMAEGTGNQPQHF
CDR3nt: TGTGCCACCATGGCGGAAGGAACTGGCAATCAGCCCCAGCATTTT

v_gene: TRBV24-1
j_gene: TRBJ1-1
abundance: few
d_gene: TRBD1
CDR3aa: CATRGNEGAGTEAFF
CDR3nt: TGTGCCACCCGTGGGAACGAGGGGGCAGGGACTGAAGCTTTCTTT

v_gene: TRBV10-2
j_gene: TRBJ2-7
abundance: few
d_gene: TRBD2
CDR3aa: CASSHTLAGEQYF
CDR3nt: TGCGCCAGCAGCCACACACTAGCGGGGGAGCAGTACTTC

v_gene: TRBV27
j_gene: TRBJ1-1
abundance: few
d_gene: .
CDR3aa: CASSFNSGDVEAFF
CDR3nt: TGTGCCAGCAGTTTTAACTCGGGGGACGTGGAGGCTTTCTTT

v_gene: TRBV20-1
j_gene: TRBJ2-1
abundance: .
d_gene: TRBD2
CDR3aa: CSAIPTSGIVDEQFF
CDR3nt: TGCAGTGCTATCCCGACTAGCGGGATTGTTGATGAGCAGTTCTTC

v_gene: TRBV3-1
j_gene: TRBJ2-7
abundance: few
d_gene: .
CDR3aa: CASSQESQGPYEQYF
CDR3nt: TGTGCCAGCAGCCAAGAATCGCAGGGGCCCTACGAGCAGTACTTC

v_gene: TRBV6-5
j_gene: TRBJ2-7
abundance: few
d_gene: TRBD1
CDR3aa: CASSPGTGLSEQYF
CDR3nt: TGTGCCAGCAGTCCCGGGACAGGGTTGAGCGAGCAGTACTTC

v_gene: TRBV3-1
j_gene: TRBJ1-6
abundance: .
d_gene: .
CDR3aa: CASSQESWGSPLHF
CDR3nt: TGTGCCAGCAGCCAAGAAAGCTGGGGGTCACCCCTCCACTTT

v_gene: TRBV6-5
j_gene: TRBJ2-7
abundance: once
d_gene: TRBD1
CDR3aa: CASSVQGAKEQYF
CDR3nt: TGTGCCAGCAGCGTACAGGGGGCAAAGGAGCAGTACTTC

v_gene: TRBV20-1
j_gene: TRBJ1-5
abundance: .
d_gene: .
CDR3aa: CSAAGAGDQPQHF
CDR3nt: TGCAGTGCGGCGGGGGCGGGAGATCAGCCCCAGCATTTT

v_gene: TRBV5-1
j_gene: TRBJ1-5
abundance: few
d_gene: .
CDR3aa: CASSTGYSNQPQHF
CDR3nt: TGCGCCAGCAGCACCGGATATAGCAATCAGCCCCAGCATTTT

v_gene: TRBV5-4
j_gene: TRBJ2-5
abundance: few
d_gene: TRBD2
CDR3aa: CASSKPGLVTGQETQYF
CDR3nt: TGTGCCAGCAGCAAACCGGGACTAGTAACCGGCCAAGAGACCCAGTACTTC

v_gene: TRBV28
j_gene: TRBJ1-2
abundance: .
d_gene: .
CDR3aa: CASSPTGIDRRGYTF
CDR3nt: TGTGCCAGCAGTCCCACAGGGATAGATCGTAGGGGCTACACCTTC

v_gene: TRBV12-3/TRBV12-4
j_gene: TRBJ1-6
abundance: few
d_gene: .
CDR3aa: CASSFEGSYNSPLHF
CDR3nt: TGTGCCAGCAGTTTTGAAGGCTCCTATAATTCACCCCTCCACTTT

v_gene: TRBV4-2
j_gene: TRBJ2-2
abundance: few
d_gene: .
CDR3aa: CASSHPATGELFF
CDR3nt: TGTGCCAGCAGCCACCCCGCAACCGGGGAGCTGTTTTTT

v_gene: TRBV24-1
j_gene: TRBJ2-1
abundance: .
d_gene: .
CDR3aa: CATSDLDRPERFF
CDR3nt: TGTGCCACCAGTGATTTGGACAGGCCCGAACGGTTCTTC

v_gene: TRBV20-1
j_gene: TRBJ2-7
abundance: .
d_gene: .
CDR3aa: CSAPAGAGEQYF
CDR3nt: TGCAGTGCACCCGCGGGGGCGGGCGAGCAGTACTTC

v_gene: TRBV11-2
j_gene: TRBJ2-7
abundance: few
d_gene: .
CDR3aa: CASSRVGRRSYEQYF
CDR3nt: TGTGCCAGCAGTAGGGTAGGGCGGCGCTCCTACGAGCAGTACTTC

v_gene: TRBV10-3
j_gene: TRBJ2-7
abundance: few
d_gene: TRBD2
CDR3aa: CAISKAGEYEQYF
CDR3nt: TGTGCCATCAGTAAGGCGGGAGAGTACGAGCAGTACTTC

v_gene: TRBV29-1
j_gene: TRBJ2-1
abundance: .
d_gene: .
CDR3aa: CSVEANRVEQFF
CDR3nt: TGCAGCGTTGAAGCGAACCGGGTTGAGCAGTTCTTC

v_gene: TRBV2
j_gene: TRBJ2-7
abundance: .
d_gene: .
CDR3aa: CASIAREYSTYEQYF
CDR3nt: TGTGCCAGCATTGCCCGCGAGTACAGCACCTACGAGCAGTACTTC

v_gene: TRBV29-1
j_gene: TRBJ1-4
abundance: few
d_gene: .
CDR3aa: CSASGTTNEKLFF
CDR3nt: TGCAGCGCCTCAGGGACAACTAATGAAAAACTGTTTTTT

v_gene: TRBV29-1
j_gene: TRBJ2-1
abundance: .
d_gene: TRBD2
CDR3aa: CSVDGLAGGGPENEQFF
CDR3nt: TGCAGCGTGGATGGACTAGCGGGGGGGGGGCCTGAGAATGAGCAGTTCTTC

v_gene: TRBV12-3/TRBV12-4
j_gene: TRBJ1-1
abundance: .
d_gene: .
CDR3aa: CASSFGQSMEAFF
CDR3nt: TGTGCCAGCAGTTTTGGGCAGTCCATGGAAGCTTTCTTT

v_gene: TRBV6-5
j_gene: TRBJ1-2
abundance: .
d_gene: TRBD1
CDR3aa: CASSSGTGGGIAVGYTF
CDR3nt: TGTGCCAGCAGTTCCGGGACAGGGGGAGGAATAGCGGTTGGCTACACCTTC

v_gene: TRBV29-1
j_gene: TRBJ2-3
abundance: .
d_gene: .
CDR3aa: CSVYTDTQYF
CDR3nt: TGCAGCGTTTACACAGATACGCAGTATTTT

v_gene: TRBV29-1
j_gene: TRBJ2-7
abundance: many
d_gene: TRBD1
CDR3aa: CSVNKGQAYEQYF
CDR3nt: TGCAGCGTAAACAAAGGACAGGCCTACGAGCAGTACTTC

v_gene: TRBV12-3/TRBV12-4
j_gene: TRBJ2-1
abundance: many
d_gene: TRBD2
CDR3aa: CASSSHGEGRFF
CDR3nt: TGTGCCAGCAGTTCTCATGGGGAGGGTAGGTTCTTC

v_gene: TRBV29-1
j_gene: TRBJ1-1
abundance: .
d_gene: .
CDR3aa: CSVTRGARGTEAFF
CDR3nt: TGCAGCGTCACCCGAGGGGCCAGGGGCACTGAAGCTTTCTTT

v_gene: TRBV20-1
j_gene: TRBJ1-1
abundance: few
d_gene: .
CDR3aa: CSARKEGSTWNTEAFF
CDR3nt: TGCAGTGCTAGAAAAGAGGGGTCAACCTGGAACACTGAAGCTTTCTTT

v_gene: TRBV28
j_gene: TRBJ1-1
abundance: .
d_gene: .
CDR3aa: CASSLGVAATPFF
CDR3nt: TGTGCCAGCAGTTTGGGGGTGGCGGCTACTCCTTTCTTT